The TCR beta chain described here comes from a study of identifying expanded T cells in peripheral blood. The trim removed 3 bases at V and 0 bases at J, leaving 4 bases unmatched. This CDR3 has 16 amino acids. Germline V gene sequence: CDR1 LGHNT, CDR2 FRNRAP. Here immunoSEQ multiplex PCR was the method, and the copy in TCRdb shows in-frame clones only, minus some. The table records approximately 110,000 clones, approximately 90% of them present only once. The chain uses TRBV12-5 and TRBJ2-5, with TRBD1 identical over 10 bases. The TCR comes from a person between 18 and 75 years old in good health. The sample was blood. The CDR3, as DNA: TGTGCTAGTGGTTTCGGGACAGGGGTGTACCAAGAGACCCAGTACTTC. Its protein product is CASGFGTGVYQETQYF. Complete variable domain (other parts from reference TRBV12-5 and TRBJ2-5): DARVTQTPRHKVTEMGQEVTMRCQPILGHNTVFWYRQTMMQGLELLAYFRNRAPLDDSGMPKDRFSAEMPDATLATLKIQPSEPRDSAVYFCASGFGTGVYQETQYFGPGTRLLVL.